This T cell receptor (beta chain) was identified in a study of shared clonotypes between healthy human individuals. Trimming cost V 3 bases and J 7 bases, with 12 bases left between them. There are 13 residues in the CDR3. Germline V gene lookup returns CDR1 ENHRY and CDR2 SYGVKD. Repertoires were generated with immunoSEQ multiplex PCR, while TCRdb's copy carries only in-frame clones and drops some. Altogether about a million clones are present, approximately 80% being singletons, with the ten largest covering about 1.5%. This sequence originates from a man between 18 and 29 years old in good health. The sample taken for sequencing was memory CD4+ T cells sorted from blood. The subset was: CD45RA-negative fraction. The genes are TRBV10-3 and TRBJ1-2; D gene ambiguous. The CDR3 nucleotides read TGTGCCATCAGTGAATCCGTCGGTGGTGGCTACACCTTC. It is translated as CAISESVGGGYTF.